This T cell receptor (beta chain) was captured in a study of graft-versus-host responses after intestinal transplantation. Comment on this clone: Its antigen is still unknown.

Data came from immunoSEQ multiplex PCR; TCRdb stores just in-frame clones and leaves some out. The table records nearly 110,000 clones, about nine tenths of them present only once. J gave up 6 bases and V 4 bases, and 6 bases lay outside the gene matches. The CDR3 covers 14 residues. CDR1 is SNHLY, CDR2 FYNNEI, per germline. Notes on the study in general: The authors found GvH clones in recipient marrow, some appearing first in ileum or blood. Among circulating GvH clones, peak levels were associated with early post-transplant declines in HvG clones.

The chain has TRBV2 and TRBJ2-5, with 9 bases identical to TRBD2. The sequence derives from a human donor who was the organ donor for an intestinal transplant. The material was unstimulated CD4+ T cells sorted from spleen or lymph node cells, obtained before transplant. This CDR3 reads CASSAAGGVKTQYF. The CDR3 bases are TGTGCCAGCAGTGCAGCGGGAGGCGTAAAGACCCAGTACTTC.